The 27 T cell receptor beta chains below were found in one sample sequenced in a study of identical twins. One entry per CDR3 protein, called by TCRdb with MiXCR from the 5' RACE reads. The sample includes hundreds of thousands of distinct CDR3 sequences, about 20% of them seen just once. Separately, the same data were catalogued under a study of T cells expressing NK-cell markers.

The material sequenced was PBMCs. Receptors originate from a woman aged 18-30 years in good health.

This chain links TRBV5-1 with TRBJ1-2; 8 bases line up with TRBD1. V trimming: 4 bases; J trimming: 6 bases; junction bases outside the gene matches: 8. The CDR3 spans 14 residues. The germline V gene encodes CDR1 SGHRS and CDR2 YFSETQ. The CDR3 region has the DNA TGCGCCAGCAGCCCGCACAGGGGGGAGGATGGCTACACCTTC. Protein product: CASSPHRGEDGYTF.

Only a few counts were recorded for this clonotype. This chain uses TRBV6-5 with TRBJ2-7; no clear D gene. This CDR3 is 15 amino acids long. The V gene's germline CDR1 is MNHEY and CDR2 SVGAGI. V lost 0 bases and J lost 2, with 11 bases in between. The CDR3 region has the DNA TGTGCCAGCAGTTACTCAATAGACACTCCCTACGAGCAGTACTTC. Its translation is CASSYSIDTPYEQYF.

V and J are TRBV6-5 and TRBJ2-2; 8 bases are a match to TRBD2. Germline V CDR1 and CDR2: MNHEY, SVGAGI. The V and J ends lost 4 bases and 3 bases, in that order; junction bases with no gene match: 4. The CDR3 extends over 15 amino acids. The CDR3, as DNA: TGTGCCAGCAGTTCGGGGACTAGTTACACCGGGGAGCTGTTTTTT. The encoded protein is CASSSGTSYTGELFF.

This clonotype has only a few counts. CDR3 sequence reads: CSVESGTAIGEQYF. CDR3 nucleotides: TGCAGCGTTGAAAGCGGGACGGCGATTGGGGAGCAGTACTTC. The chain uses TRBV29-1 and TRBJ2-7, with 7 bases that match TRBD2. J lost 7 bases, V lost 2 bases, and 11 bases had no gene match. Per the germline V gene, CDR1 is SQVTM and CDR2 is ANQGSEA. CDR3 length equals 14 residues.

This clonotype has only a few counts. This chain joins TRBV6-5 and TRBJ1-1; perhaps TRBD1 as D (5 bases). CDR1 and CDR2 from the germline V gene are MNHEY and SVGAGI. The germline V and J ends were trimmed by 3 bases and 1 base, with 9 bases remaining between them. This CDR3 contains 14 residues. CDR3 residues: CASSYQGSNTEAFF. The DNA of the CDR3 is TGTGCCAGCAGTTATCAGGGATCGAACACTGAAGCTTTCTTT.

This clonotype has just a few counts. The V and J genes are TRBV6-5 and TRBJ2-1; D remains ambiguous. Germline V CDR1 and CDR2: MNHEY, SVGAGI. The CDR3 has 15 amino acids. Between the trimmed V and J ends, which lost 2 bases and 6 bases, there was a span of 14 bases. The CDR3 reads CASSYRSDHPNEQFF. The CDR3 DNA sequence: TGTGCCAGCAGTTACAGGTCGGACCACCCCAATGAGCAGTTCTTC.

The chain employs TRBV6-1 and TRBJ2-5; a possible D gene is TRBD2 (7 bases). The CDR3 loop spans 15 amino acids. Germline loops: CDR1 MNHNS, CDR2 SASEGT. Trimming took off 7 bases at V and 5 bases at J, with 20 bases between the two ends. In DNA form, the CDR3 reads TGTGCCAGCACACAAGACTGGGGGGGCCAGGAGACCCAGTACTTC. It codes for CASTQDWGGQETQYF.

There are a few counts of this clonotype. This sequence joins TRBV12-3 or TRBV12-4 and TRBJ2-5, with D unclear. Trimming stripped 5 bases from V and 1 base from J, with 11 bases between. The CDR3 has 14 amino acids. The DNA for the CDR3 is TGTGCCAGCAGTAGAAAGCCACGCCAAGAGACCCAGTACTTC. It translates to CASSRKPRQETQYF.

CDR3: CATSGAGLADNEQFF. In DNA form, the CDR3 reads TGTGCCACCAGTGGGGCGGGACTAGCAGACAATGAGCAGTTCTTC. The chain recombines TRBV24-1 with TRBJ2-1, with 9 bases lining up with TRBD2. The V segment lost 5 bases and the J segment 5 bases; nucleotides outside the gene matches: 6. CDR1 and CDR2 (germline): KGHDR, SFDVKD. The CDR3 runs 15 residues.

The V gene is TRBV20-1, the J gene TRBJ2-7; TRBD1 matches 7 bases. The germline CDR1 and CDR2 sequences are DFQATT and SNEGSKA (reference sequence). V shed 4 bases, J shed 3 bases, and the junction held 3 bases outside the gene matches. The CDR3 runs to 12 residues. The CDR3 DNA reads as TGCAGTGCTAAAGGACAGGTCTACGAGCAGTACTTC. This codes for CSAKGQVYEQYF.

The chain links TRBV7-9 to TRBJ2-7; 11 bases agree with TRBD1. This CDR3 has 14 residues. J gave up 7 bases and V 5 bases, and 7 bases lay outside the gene matches. The germline CDR1 and CDR2 sequences are SEHNR and FQNEAQ (reference sequence). CDR3 sequence reads: CASSDRDRGGEQYF. The CDR3 coding sequence is TGTGCCAGCAGCGACCGGGACAGGGGGGGAGAGCAGTACTTC.

This clonotype was detected a few times. CDR3 in amino acids: CASSLALGLNTEAFF. As DNA, the CDR3 is TGTGCCAGCAGCTTAGCGTTAGGGCTGAACACTGAAGCTTTCTTT. This chain uses TRBV7-9 with TRBJ1-1; D gene uncertain. The V end lost 0 bases, the J end lost 0 bases, and 8 bases lay between the germline ends. Germline lookup yields CDR1 SEHNR and CDR2 FQNEAQ (reference sequence). This CDR3 has 15 amino acids.

This clonotype has more than one count but fewer than ten. The DNA for the CDR3 is TGCAGCGTTGAAGGACAGGGCACAGATACGCAGTATTTT. This codes for CSVEGQGTDTQYF. V usage is TRBV29-1 and J usage is TRBJ2-3; D is perhaps TRBD1 (6 bases). From germline, CDR1 is SQVTM and CDR2 ANQGSEA. The V gene lost 1 base and the J gene lost 1 base, with 6 bases spanning the gap. This CDR3 is 13 amino acids long.

The rearrangement joins TRBV7-2 to TRBJ2-7, with D possibly matching TRBD2 (6 bases). CDR1 and CDR2 from the germline V gene are SGHTA and FQGNSA. V lost 1 base and J lost 2, with 12 bases in between. The CDR3 is 15 amino acids. The CDR3 DNA is TGTGCCAGCAGCTTAGTTGGAGGGCCCGCCTACGAGCAGTACTTC. Translating gives CASSLVGGPAYEQYF.

J is TRBJ2-1 and V is TRBV7-3; TRBD2 aligns across 12 bases. The CDR3 sequence is 16 residues long. V was clipped by 5 bases and J by 9 bases; unmatched bases: 11. The germline V gene has CDR1 SGHTA and CDR2 FQGTGA. The CDR3 coding sequence is TGTGCCAGCAGCCCCCCTAGCGGGGGGGCCGACGGTGAGCAGTTCTTC. This codes for CASSPPSGGADGEQFF.

The sample holds many counts of this clonotype. The rearrangement links TRBV6-1 to TRBJ1-6; tentatively, D is TRBD1 (6 bases). Germline-derived CDR1 and CDR2 are MNHNS and SASEGT. CDR3 size: 14 residues. Trimming cost V 3 bases and J 9 bases, with 12 bases left between them. For the CDR3, the DNA is TGTGCCAGCAGTGAGGGGGCAGAGGGTTCACCCCTCCACTTT. Its translation: CASSEGAEGSPLHF.

Only a few counts were recorded for this clonotype. V gene TRBV12-3 or TRBV12-4 combines with J gene TRBJ2-7; D gene ambiguous. The V end was cut by 3 bases, the J end by 6 bases, with 12 bases between. This CDR3 is built from 13 residues. In DNA form, the CDR3 reads TGTGCCAGCAGTTTCGGAGAATTCGCCGAGCAGTACTTC. Translation: CASSFGEFAEQYF.

In this sample, this clonotype turned up a few times. The V call is TRBV6-1, the J call TRBJ2-2, with D unclear. Germline CDR1 and CDR2: MNHNS and SASEGT. Trimming stripped 5 bases from V and 0 bases from J, with 7 bases between. This CDR3 contains 14 residues. CDR3 nucleotides: TGTGCCAGCAGTACCCGTTCGAACACCGGGGAGCTGTTTTTT. This sequence encodes CASSTRSNTGELFF.

This clonotype was found many times. The chain joins TRBV29-1 to TRBJ2-7; the D gene is possibly TRBD2 (6 bases). CDR3 size: 12 residues. Trimming pared 3 bases from V and 5 bases from J, leaving 11 bases between. In germline, CDR1 is SQVTM, CDR2 ANQGSEA. The CDR3 is CSVEVGLNEQYF. The CDR3 DNA is TGCAGCGTTGAGGTGGGACTCAACGAGCAGTACTTC.

Concerning this clonotype itself: It is unclear where the CDR3 begins or ends on the DNA, so no DNA is shown, and the CDR3 is as TCRdb lists it. The V gene is TRBV12-3 or TRBV12-4, the J gene TRBJ2-7; the table's D call of TRBD2 was not tested on the DNA. The CDR3 spans 16 amino acids, including both terminal residues. The chain's CDR3 is CASSFGAGTLTYEQYF.

This clonotype was detected many times. In DNA, the CDR3 is TGTGCCAGCAGTGTTAGCGGGAGCACAGATACGCAGTATTTT. Translated: CASSVSGSTDTQYF. V is TRBV9 and J is TRBJ2-3, with TRBD2 matching over 7 bases. This CDR3 has 14 amino acids. From germline, CDR1 is SGDLS and CDR2 YYNGEE. V gave up 5 bases and J gave up 0 bases; unmatched junction bases: 3.

The rearrangement uses TRBV9 and TRBJ2-7; TRBD2 matches at 9 bases. Per germline, CDR1 SGDLS and CDR2 YYNGEE. The CDR3 is 17 residues long. V shed 4 bases, J shed 3 bases, and the junction held 14 bases outside the gene matches. CDR3 coding DNA: TGTGCCAGCAGCCCACCTAGCGGGACCGATACCTACTACGAGCAGTACTTC. This codes for CASSPPSGTDTYYEQYF.

The rearrangement joins TRBV30 to TRBJ1-1; D gene unclear. CDR1 is GTSNPN and CDR2 is SVGIG in the germline V gene (reference sequence). V was trimmed by 0 bases and J by 0 bases, leaving 8 bases between them. The CDR3 sequence is 14 residues long. The CDR3 loop reads CAWSVPEMNTEAFF. CDR3 sequence (DNA): TGTGCCTGGAGTGTACCAGAGATGAACACTGAAGCTTTCTTT.

The chain uses TRBV6-2 or TRBV6-3 and TRBJ2-7, with 7 bases that match TRBD2. The CDR3 extends over 15 amino acids. V shed 6 bases, J shed 2 bases, and the junction held 10 bases outside the gene matches. Germline V lookup: CDR1 MNHEY, CDR2 SVGEGT. CDR3 in amino acids: CASRHLRGTTYEQYF. The CDR3 coding sequence is TGTGCCAGCAGGCACCTGCGGGGGACTACCTACGAGCAGTACTTC.

Turning to this clonotype: A much larger clone sits a single nucleotide away, making a read error possible. The V gene is TRBV2, the J gene TRBJ2-7, with D unclear. CDR3 length: 11 amino acids. Looked up from germline, CDR1 is SNHLY and CDR2 is FYNNEI. Deletions cut 4 bases from V and 3 bases from J, with 4 bases between. The CDR3 is CASSALYEQYF. The CDR3 DNA reads TGTGCCAGCAGTGCCCTCTACGAGCAGTACTTC.

The V gene is TRBV12-3 or TRBV12-4, the J gene TRBJ2-3; 8 nucleotides agree with TRBD2. Germline trimming cut 3 bases from V and 2 bases from J; bases unmatched to any gene: 4. CDR3 length: 15 residues. CDR3: CASSFSSGYTDTQYF. CDR3 nucleotide sequence: TGTGCCAGCAGTTTTTCTAGCGGGTACACAGATACGCAGTATTTT.

The chain uses TRBV7-3 and TRBJ2-5, with D possibly being TRBD1 (6 bases). The germline gives CDR1 SGHTA, CDR2 FQGTGA. CDR3 length equals 14 residues. With 3 bases removed from V and 5 bases from J, the gap between germline ends came to 13 bases. DNA of the CDR3: TGTGCCAGCAGCTTCCAGGGGTCGAGTGAGACCCAGTACTTC. Amino acid sequence: CASSFQGSSETQYF.